This TCR beta chain came from a study of shared clonotypes between healthy human individuals. The wider study: Researchers drew samples from two women and a few men aged 18 to 49.

Replicate PCRs from sorted subsets contained about 200 ng DNA, which is roughly 30,000 T cell genomes. The method was immunoSEQ multiplex PCR; TCRdb's version includes in-frame clones alone and lacks a portion of them. The table has over 95,000 clones, around 68% seen once. Broader study findings: What naive subsets generally showed was a larger estimated richness than memory subsets showed.

There are a few counts of this clone. Antigen unknown. Other DNA sequences from this sample encode an identical CDR3 as well. The CDR3 sequence is 14 residues long. Germline CDR1 and CDR2: MNHEY and SMNVEV (reference sequence). J gave up 2 bases and V 5 bases, and 6 bases lay outside the gene matches. V is TRBV27 and J is TRBJ2-7, with TRBD2 identical over 7 bases. This clonotype originated in a woman aged 25 to 39 in good health. The specimen sequenced was memory CD8+ T cells sorted from blood. Specified subset: CD45RO+ cells pooled with CCR7-negative TemRA cells. This CDR3 is CASSLTGTTYEQYF. DNA of the CDR3: TGTGCCAGCAGTCTCACCGGGACTACCTACGAGCAGTACTTC.